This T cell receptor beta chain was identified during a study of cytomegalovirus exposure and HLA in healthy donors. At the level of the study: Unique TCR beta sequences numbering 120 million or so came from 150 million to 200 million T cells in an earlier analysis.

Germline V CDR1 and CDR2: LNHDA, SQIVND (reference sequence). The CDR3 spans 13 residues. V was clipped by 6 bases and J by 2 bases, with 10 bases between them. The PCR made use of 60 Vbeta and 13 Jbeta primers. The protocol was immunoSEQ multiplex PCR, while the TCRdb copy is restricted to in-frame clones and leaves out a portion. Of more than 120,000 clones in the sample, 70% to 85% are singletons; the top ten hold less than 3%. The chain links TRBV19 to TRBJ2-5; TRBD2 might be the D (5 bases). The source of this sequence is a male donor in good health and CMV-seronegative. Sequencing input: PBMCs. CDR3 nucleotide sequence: TGTGCCAGTAGGGAGGAAGCACAAGAGACCCAGTACTTC. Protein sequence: CASREEAQETQYF.